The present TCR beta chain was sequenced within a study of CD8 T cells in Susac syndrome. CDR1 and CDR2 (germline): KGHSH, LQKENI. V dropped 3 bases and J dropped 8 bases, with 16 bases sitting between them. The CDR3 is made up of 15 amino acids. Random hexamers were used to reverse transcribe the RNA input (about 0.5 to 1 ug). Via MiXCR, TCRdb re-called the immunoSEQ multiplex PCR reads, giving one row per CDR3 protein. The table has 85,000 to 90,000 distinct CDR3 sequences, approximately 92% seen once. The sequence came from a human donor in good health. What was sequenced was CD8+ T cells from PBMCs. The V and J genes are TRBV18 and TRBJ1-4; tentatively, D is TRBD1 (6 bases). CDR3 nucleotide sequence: TGTGCCAGCTCACCCGGACAGTCTCGGGGGGAAAAACTGTTTTTT. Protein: CASSPGQSRGEKLFF.